This entry describes one TCR beta chain. This specimen comes from a study of blood T cell repertoires in COVID-19. Study context: The United States, Italy and Spain supplied acute and convalescent COVID-19 samples. T cells, B-cell-depleted T cells, or PBMCs supplied cDNA or gDNA.

The V end lost 4 bases, the J end lost 0 bases, and 16 bases lay between the germline ends. Germline values: CDR1 MGHRA, CDR2 YSYEKL. The CDR3 totals 17 residues. Original processing methods: The assay estimated nucleated cells by amplifying reference gene primers. Profiled with immunoSEQ multiplex PCR; TCRdb holds only in-frame clones, not every one. V and J calls and clone size come straight from that table; D and trimming were deduced from the DNA. The sample gives hundreds of thousands of clones, approximately 89% of which show up once; roughly 1.6% is in the top ten. Input material: peripheral blood. The chain has TRBV4-1 and TRBJ1-3, with D perhaps matching TRBD1 (6 bases). The source is a woman between 55 and 75 years old who had recovered from COVID-19. The CDR3 reads CASSREQGFFSGNTIYF. The CDR3 nucleotides are TGCGCCAGCAGCCGGGAACAGGGCTTTTTCTCTGGAAACACCATATATTTT.